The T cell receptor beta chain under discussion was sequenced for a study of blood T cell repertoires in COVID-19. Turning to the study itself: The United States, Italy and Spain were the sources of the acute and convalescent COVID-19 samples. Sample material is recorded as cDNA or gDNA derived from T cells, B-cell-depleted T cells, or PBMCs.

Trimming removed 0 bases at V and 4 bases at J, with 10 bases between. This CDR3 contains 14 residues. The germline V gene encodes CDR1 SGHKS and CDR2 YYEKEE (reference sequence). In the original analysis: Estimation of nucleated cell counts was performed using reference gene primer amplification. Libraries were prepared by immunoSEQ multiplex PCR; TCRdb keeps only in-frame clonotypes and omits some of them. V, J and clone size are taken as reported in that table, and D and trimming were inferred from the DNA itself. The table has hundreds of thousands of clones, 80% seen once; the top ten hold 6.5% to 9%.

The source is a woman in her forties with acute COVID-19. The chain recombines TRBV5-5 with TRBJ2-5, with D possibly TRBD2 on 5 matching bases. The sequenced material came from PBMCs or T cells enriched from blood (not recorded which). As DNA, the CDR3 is TGTGCCAGCAGCTTGGAGGTGGGGAGAGAGACCCAGTACTTC. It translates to CASSLEVGRETQYF.